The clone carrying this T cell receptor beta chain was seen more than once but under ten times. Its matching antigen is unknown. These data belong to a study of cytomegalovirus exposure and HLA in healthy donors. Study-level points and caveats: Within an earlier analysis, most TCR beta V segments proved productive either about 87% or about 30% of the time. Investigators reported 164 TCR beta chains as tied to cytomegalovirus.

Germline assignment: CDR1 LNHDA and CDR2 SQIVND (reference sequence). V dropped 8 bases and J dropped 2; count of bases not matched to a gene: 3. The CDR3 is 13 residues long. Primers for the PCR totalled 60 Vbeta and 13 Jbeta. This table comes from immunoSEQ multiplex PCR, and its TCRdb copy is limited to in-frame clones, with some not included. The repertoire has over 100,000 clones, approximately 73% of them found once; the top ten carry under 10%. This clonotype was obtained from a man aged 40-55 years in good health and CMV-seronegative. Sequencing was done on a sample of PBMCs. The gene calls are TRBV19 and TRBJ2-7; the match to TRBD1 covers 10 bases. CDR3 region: CASATGGPYEQYF. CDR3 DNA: TGTGCCAGTGCGACAGGGGGCCCCTACGAGCAGTACTTC.